These 20 T cell receptor beta chains originate from one sample sequenced in a study of early T cells in non-severe SARS-CoV-2 infection. TCRdb recomputed calls from the 5' RACE reads with MiXCR, one row per CDR3 protein. The sample includes tens of thousands of distinct CDR3 sequences, over 10% seen only once; the top ten take less than 3%. This specimen consisted of whole blood, obtained at baseline. Receptor source: an adult who was a healthcare worker with PCR-confirmed SARS-CoV-2 infection or an uninfected control (not recorded which).

This rearrangement joins TRBV27 to TRBJ2-1, with 7 bases identical to TRBD2. The CDR3 has 15 residues. The germline V gene encodes CDR1 MNHEY and CDR2 SMNVEV (reference sequence). With V trimmed by 11 bases and J by 0 bases, 10 bases remained unmatched. The CDR3 DNA reads TGTGCCTGCCGGGACTACATAAGCTCCTACAATGAGCAGTTCTTC. Translation: CACRDYISSYNEQFF.

The chain carries TRBV18 and TRBJ2-3, with D unresolved. Trimming stripped 3 bases from V and 3 bases from J, with 10 bases between. Germline assignment: CDR1 KGHSH and CDR2 LQKENI. CDR3 size: 14 residues. The CDR3 loop reads CASSPKSDTDTQYF. The CDR3, as DNA: TGTGCCAGCTCACCGAAGTCGGATACAGATACGCAGTATTTT.

V is TRBV5-8 and J is TRBJ2-3; 8 bases fit TRBD2. The germline CDR1 and CDR2 sequences are SGHTS and YDEGEE. J lost 1 base, V lost 3 bases, and 7 bases had no gene match. This CDR3 comprises 16 residues. CDR3 amino acids: CASSWGPGGRTDTQYF. CDR3 coding DNA: TGTGCCAGCAGCTGGGGCCCGGGGGGGCGCACAGATACGCAGTATTTT.

This clonotype has ten or more counts. This rearrangement joins TRBV2 to TRBJ2-4; TRBD1 aligns across 9 bases. This CDR3 is 16 amino acids long. V trimming: 6 bases; J trimming: 3 bases; junction bases outside the gene matches: 9. Germline V gives CDR1 SNHLY, CDR2 FYNNEI. CDR3 in DNA: TGTGCCAGCAGAGGAGGGACAGGGTTGGGCAAAAACATTCAGTACTTC. Its protein product is CASRGGTGLGKNIQYF.

The rearrangement links TRBV5-5 to TRBJ2-1, with D possibly being TRBD1 (6 bases). CDR3 length: 13 residues. The germline V and J ends were trimmed by 3 bases and 8 bases, with 12 bases remaining between them. Germline V gene sequence: CDR1 SGHKS, CDR2 YYEKEE (reference sequence). The CDR3 region has the DNA TGTGCCAGCAGCTGGCAACAGGGATATGAGCAGTTCTTC. This sequence encodes CASSWQQGYEQFF.

CDR3 nucleotide sequence: TGTGCCAGCAGCCGTCGGCCCGGGACAGGGGCCAACTATGGCTACACCTTC. This sequence encodes CASSRRPGTGANYGYTF. The chain uses TRBV6-2 or TRBV6-3 and TRBJ1-2, with 10 nucleotides matching TRBD1. V shed 6 bases, J shed 2 bases, and the junction held 12 bases outside the gene matches. There are 17 residues in the CDR3. In germline, CDR1 is MNHEY, CDR2 SVGEGT.

This clonotype was found many times. The chain joins TRBV11-2 to TRBJ1-1; D remains ambiguous. Trimming left V 5 bases short and J 1 base short, with 8 bases between. This CDR3 comprises 13 residues. The V gene's germline CDR1 is SGHAT and CDR2 FQNNGV. CDR3 loop: CASSPRRNTEAFF. The CDR3 DNA sequence: TGTGCCAGCAGCCCCAGACGGAACACTGAAGCTTTCTTT.

This clonotype was seen at least ten times. V usage is TRBV7-6 and J usage is TRBJ2-7; 9 positions agree with TRBD2. Losses at the gene ends were 5 bases for V and 4 bases for J; bases not matched to a gene: 12. The CDR3 contains 16 residues. CDR1 and CDR2 from the germline V gene are SGHVS and FNYEAQ. The CDR3 loop reads CASSPRGAGGVYEQYF. The CDR3 DNA sequence: TGTGCCAGCAGCCCCAGAGGCGCGGGGGGGGTTTACGAGCAGTACTTC. Full variable domain (outside the CDR3, taken from reference TRBV7-6 and TRBJ2-7): GAGVSQSPRYKVTKRGQDVALRCDPISGHVSLYWYRQALGQGPEFLTYFNYEAQQDKSGLPNDRFSAERPEGSISTLTIQRTEQRDSAMYRCASSPRGAGGVYEQYFGPGTRLTVT.

In its sample, this clonotype was seen many times. The rearrangement uses TRBV27 and TRBJ2-2, with D possibly TRBD1 on 7 matching bases. The V and J ends lost 4 bases and 5 bases respectively, with 8 bases between them. CDR1 and CDR2 (germline): MNHEY, SMNVEV (reference sequence). CDR3 size: 13 residues. DNA of the CDR3: TGTGCCAGCAGTTCAGGGGGGACCGGGGAGCTGTTTTTT. Its translation: CASSSGGTGELFF.

V and J are TRBV3-1 and TRBJ1-6; 10 nucleotides match TRBD1. This CDR3 has 14 residues. Germline V gene lookup returns CDR1 LGHDT and CDR2 YNNKEL (reference sequence). V dropped 4 bases and J dropped 11; count of bases not matched to a gene: 5. CDR3: CASSLTGGSTPLHF. Here the CDR3 DNA reads TGTGCCAGCAGCCTGACAGGGGGCTCTACACCCCTCCACTTT.

This clonotype came up a few times. The chain is built from TRBV2 and TRBJ1-1; 7 bases match TRBD1. The CDR3 covers 14 residues. V was pared by 10 bases and J by 2 bases, with 10 bases of the junction left unmatched. Germline CDR1 SNHLY, CDR2 FYNNEI. The CDR3 here is CANQEGGGNTEAFF. The DNA of the CDR3 is TGTGCCAACCAGGAAGGGGGCGGTAACACTGAAGCTTTCTTT.

The genes are TRBV12-3 or TRBV12-4 and TRBJ2-2; the match to TRBD2 covers 8 bases. Trimming at V came to 2 bases and at J to 7 bases, leaving 9 bases not matched to a gene. This CDR3 is built from 16 residues. CDR3 in amino acids: CASSLSDSGAGGELFF. As DNA, the CDR3 is TGTGCCAGCAGTTTATCGGATAGCGGGGCCGGCGGGGAGCTGTTTTTT.

This clonotype appeared a few times. The chain employs TRBV2 and TRBJ2-3; 9 nucleotides match TRBD2. The length of the CDR3 is 16 residues. The junction had 8 bases not matched to a gene; V was cut back by 5 bases and J by 2 bases. Germline V gives CDR1 SNHLY, CDR2 FYNNEI. This CDR3 reads CASSYLSGGATDTQYF. CDR3 bases: TGTGCCAGCAGTTACCTTAGCGGGGGAGCCACAGATACGCAGTATTTT.

The chain carries TRBV29-1 and TRBJ1-2; the D is unclear. V shed 4 bases and J shed 8 bases, with 20 bases lying between them. The CDR3 is 14 residues long. From germline, CDR1 is SQVTM and CDR2 ANQGSEA. The CDR3 nucleotides are TGCAGCGTTGCCCAAGGCCCAGCGGCGGTCGGCTACACCTTC. It encodes CSVAQGPAAVGYTF.

This clonotype came up many times. The chain has TRBV3-1 and TRBJ1-1; D is undetermined. Trimming stripped 4 bases from V and 3 bases from J, with 6 bases between. The CDR3 length is 12 residues. CDR1 LGHDT and CDR2 YNNKEL come from the germline V gene (reference sequence). The CDR3 coding sequence is TGTGCCAGCAGCCTTTACGACACTGAAGCTTTCTTT. Translated, it gives CASSLYDTEAFF.

The V call is TRBV6-6, the J call TRBJ1-2, with D uncertain. The CDR3 length is 13 residues. Trimming shortened V by 2 bases and J by 8 bases, and 12 bases separated the two germline ends. CDR1 MNHNY and CDR2 SVGAGI come from the germline V gene (reference sequence). Here the CDR3 DNA reads TGTGCCAGCAGTTACGGGCCCCTGGCCGGCTACACCTTC. Its protein product is CASSYGPLAGYTF.

This clonotype appeared many times. V gene TRBV5-1 combines with J gene TRBJ1-4; D perhaps matches TRBD1 (5 bases). V was cut by 6 bases and J by 3 bases, with 15 bases left in between. Germline V gene data show CDR1 as SGHRS and CDR2 as YFSETQ. This CDR3 is built from 15 residues. CDR3 amino acids: CASNDGDRPNEKLFF. As DNA, the CDR3 is TGCGCCAGCAACGATGGTGACAGACCTAATGAAAAACTGTTTTTT.

Ten or more counts support this clonotype. This sequence joins TRBV7-6 and TRBJ1-2; TRBD1 is a possible D gene (5 bases). The germline V gene encodes CDR1 SGHVS and CDR2 FNYEAQ. Trimming cost V 1 base and J 2 bases, with 11 bases left between them. This CDR3 has 15 residues. In nucleotides, the CDR3 is TGTGCCAGCAGCTTAGGTACAGGCAGCAACTATGGCTACACCTTC. The encoded protein is CASSLGTGSNYGYTF.

This clonotype has just a few counts. The V and J genes are TRBV6-4 and TRBJ2-7, with D hard to call. Germline assignment: CDR1 MRHNA and CDR2 SNTAGT. The V gene lost 0 bases and the J gene lost 8 bases, with 11 bases spanning the gap. The CDR3 spans 13 residues. The CDR3 sequence is CASSDSAVVKQYF. CDR3 nucleotides: TGTGCCAGCAGTGACTCTGCGGTGGTCAAGCAGTACTTC.

This clonotype appeared many times. The chain carries TRBV4-3 and TRBJ1-1, with unresolved D. Trimming stripped 3 bases from V and 0 bases from J, with 5 bases between. The CDR3 runs to 13 residues. The germline V gene encodes CDR1 LGHNA and CDR2 YSLEER. The DNA of the CDR3 is TGCGCCAGCAGCCAGGGAATGAACACTGAAGCTTTCTTT. Protein sequence: CASSQGMNTEAFF.